This T cell receptor beta chain was captured by sequencing in a study of regulatory T cells in long-lasting Graves disease. This clonotype showed up many times. Regarding time point: newly diagnosed GD, antithyroid drugs for less than 3 months. Generation of the TCR library employed RNA extracted from PBMCs. The germline V gene has CDR1 LGHDT and CDR2 YNNKEL (reference sequence). V was shortened by 4 bases and J by 5 bases, with 5 bases between the two germline ends. CDR3 length: 12 amino acids. Investigators prepared the TCR beta libraries by applying iRepertoire HTBI primers and Arm-PCR of CDR3 regions. In TCRdb, the multiplex PCR reads were re-called with MiXCR into one record per CDR3 protein. Of approximately 390,000 distinct CDR3 sequences listed, under 20% are singletons. The same specimen was also included in a second study, on T cells in Graves' hyperthyroidism and ophthalmopathy.

This TCR was recovered from a woman under 30 with Graves disease. The input for sequencing was peripheral blood mononuclear cells (PBMCs), taken at new diagnosis, from a patient treated with antithyroid drugs. V gene TRBV3-1 combines with J gene TRBJ2-2, with D unresolved. The CDR3 nucleotides are TGTGCCAGCAGCCTCGTTACCGGGGAGCTGTTTTTT. This gives the protein CASSLVTGELFF.